The next 32 T cell receptor beta chains were all read from a single sample in a study of cytomegalovirus exposure and HLA in healthy donors. 13 Jbeta primers and 60 Vbeta primers were used for the PCR. Assay: immunoSEQ multiplex PCR; the TCRdb copy retains only in-frame clones and omits some. This sample has about 200,000 clones, with 65% to 85% found just once. Sequencing used PBMCs. The receptors stem from a man aged 45-65 years in good health and CMV-seronegative.

This chain connects TRBV6-1 to TRBJ2-3; 7 bases match TRBD2. J was trimmed by 3 bases and V by 8 bases; bases with no gene match: 8. This CDR3 is 14 amino acids long. Germline CDR1 MNHNS, CDR2 SASEGT. The CDR3 here is CASRLAGSTDTQYF. As DNA, the CDR3 is TGTGCCAGCCGACTAGCCGGCTCAACAGATACGCAGTATTTT.

This clone has only a few counts. The chain carries TRBV10-3 and TRBJ2-3, with 9 bases aligning to TRBD1. Germline V CDR1 and CDR2: ENHRY, SYGVKD. The V gene end was trimmed by 10 bases and the J gene end by 0 bases; junction bases not matched to a gene: 8. The length of the CDR3 is 15 residues. CDR3 in amino acids: CATGGQGTSTDTQYF. CDR3 coding DNA: TGTGCCACGGGGGGACAGGGCACTAGCACAGATACGCAGTATTTT.

This chain joins TRBV7-9 and TRBJ2-5; D perhaps matches TRBD2 (5 bases). Trimming took off 3 bases at V and 5 bases at J, with 13 bases between the two ends. This CDR3 contains 14 residues. Looked up from germline, CDR1 is SEHNR and CDR2 is FQNEAQ (reference sequence). CDR3 in amino acids: CASSFLGRGETQYF. CDR3 bases: TGTGCCAGCAGCTTCTTAGGGCGCGGGGAGACCCAGTACTTC.

The chain couples TRBV6-1 to TRBJ2-7, with 10 bases matching TRBD1. The CDR3 runs to 19 residues. The germline CDR1 and CDR2 sequences are MNHNS and SASEGT. Germline trimming cut 1 base from V and 3 bases from J; bases unmatched to any gene: 15. Here the CDR3 DNA reads TGTGCCAGCAGTGAAGAGAGGGACAGGGGACTAGGAAGCCACTACGAGCAGTACTTC. It translates to CASSEERDRGLGSHYEQYF.

This clone was observed a handful of times. V and J are TRBV29-1 and TRBJ2-5, with a weak D call TRBD2 (6 bases). There are 12 residues in the CDR3. The germline V gene has CDR1 SQVTM and CDR2 ANQGSEA. CDR3 nucleotides: TGCGGCGCTAGCGAGGGGAAAGAGACCCAGTACTTC. Translated, it gives CGASEGKETQYF.

The rearrangement joins TRBV28 to TRBJ2-3, with 10 bases fitting TRBD2. Germline CDR1 reads MDHEN; CDR2 reads SYDVKM. The CDR3 spans 14 residues. With V trimmed by 8 bases and J by 14 bases, 16 bases remained unmatched. CDR3 nucleotide sequence: TGTGCCAGCCGGGTGGGGGCTAGCGGGAGAGAATGGTATTTT. Translation: CASRVGASGREWYF.

J is TRBJ2-1 and V is TRBV6-5; 8 nucleotides line up with TRBD2. Germline V gene data show CDR1 as MNHEY and CDR2 as SVGAGI. Germline trimming cut 2 bases from V and 9 bases from J; bases unmatched to any gene: 3. The CDR3 spans 13 residues. The CDR3 region is CASSYREGLEQFF. The CDR3 DNA follows: TGTGCCAGCAGTTACCGGGAGGGCCTTGAGCAGTTCTTC.

J is TRBJ2-7 and V is TRBV28; no clear D. Trimming cost V 4 bases and J 3 bases, with 13 bases left between them. Germline V lookup: CDR1 MDHEN, CDR2 SYDVKM. This CDR3 is built from 14 residues. CDR3 DNA: TGTGCCAGCAGTTCGCTTAGTCCTTTCTACGAGCAGTACTTC. Its translation: CASSSLSPFYEQYF.

The rearrangement joins TRBV30 to TRBJ2-7; D unclear. CDR3 length equals 11 residues. Germline CDR1 is GTSNPN and CDR2 is SVGIG (reference sequence). Trimming cost V 0 bases and J 4 bases, with 4 bases left between them. DNA of the CDR3: TGTGCCTGGAGTGTACAATACGAGCAGTACTTC. Translated: CAWSVQYEQYF.

The chain couples TRBV25-1 to TRBJ2-1; no reliable D call. V was pared by 7 bases and J by 0 bases, with 10 bases between. The germline CDR1 and CDR2 sequences are MGHDK and SYGVNS. This CDR3 is built from 14 residues. This CDR3 reads CASTRGSSYNEQFF. The CDR3 DNA follows: TGTGCCAGCACCCGAGGAAGCTCCTACAATGAGCAGTTCTTC. Based on the CDR3 plus reference TRBV25-1 and TRBJ2-1, the full variable domain is EADIYQTPRYLVIGTGKKITLECSQTMGHDKMYWYQQDPGMELHLIHYSYGVNSTEKGDLSSESTVSRIRTEHFPLTLESARPSHTSQYLCASTRGSSYNEQFFGPGTRLTVL.

A remark on this clone: One end of the junction varies from germline; a read error may be responsible. Other nucleotide sequences in the sample specify the same CDR3. The chain recombines TRBV10-3 with TRBJ2-7, with D possibly matching TRBD1 (6 bases). Germline lookup yields CDR1 ENHRY and CDR2 SYGVKD. The CDR3 sequence is 16 residues long. CDR3 in DNA: TGTGCCATCAGTGCACTTCAGGACAGCAGTTCCTACGAGCAATACTTC. Protein product: CAISALQDSSSYEQYF.

Only one count was recorded for this clone. This chain joins TRBV4-1 and TRBJ2-7, with 8 bases lining up with TRBD1. The CDR3 is 12 residues long. Germline CDR1 is MGHRA and CDR2 is YSYEKL. V shed 3 bases and J 6 bases; nucleotides not matched to a gene: 1. As DNA, the CDR3 is TGCGCCAGCAGCCATACAGGGGGCGAGCAGTACTTC. Translating it yields CASSHTGGEQYF.

The chain combines TRBV7-9 with TRBJ1-1; unclear D gene. Germline-derived CDR1 and CDR2 are SEHNR and FQNEAQ (reference sequence). This CDR3 region has 16 residues. With 5 bases removed from V and 4 bases from J, the gap between germline ends came to 20 bases. CDR3 sequence (DNA): TGTGCCAGCAGCGGTTTCTCAGGATCCCGGGGCACTGAAGCTTTCTTT. Translating it yields CASSGFSGSRGTEAFF.

This chain uses TRBV5-5 with TRBJ1-1, with D unresolved. Germline-derived CDR1 and CDR2 are SGHKS and YYEKEE (reference sequence). Trimming pared 0 bases from V and 6 bases from J, leaving 9 bases between. CDR3 length: 13 amino acids. Written as DNA, the CDR3 is TGTGCCAGCAGCTTGGCCAGAGAGGCTGAAGCTTTCTTT. The encoded protein is CASSLAREAEAFF. Supplemented by reference TRBV5-5 and TRBJ1-1, the full variable domain reads DAGVTQSPTHLIKTRGQQVTLRCSPISGHKSVSWYQQVLGQGPQFIFQYYEKEERGRGNFPDRFSARQFPNYSSELNVNALLLGDSALYLCASSLAREAEAFFGQGTRLTVV.

The chain uses TRBV7-9 and TRBJ2-1; D remains unclear. V was pared by 5 bases and J by 10 bases, with 12 bases between. The germline gives CDR1 SEHNR, CDR2 FQNEAQ (reference sequence). CDR3 length equals 12 residues. The CDR3 coding sequence is TGTGCCAGCAGCCGAATGCGGCGGGAGCAGTTCTTC. This gives the protein CASSRMRREQFF.

This clone was recorded a few times. The V call is TRBV6-1, the J call TRBJ1-2; 7 bases agree with TRBD1. Trimming cost V 8 bases and J 2 bases; bases outside gene matches: 8. CDR1 is MNHNS and CDR2 is SASEGT in the germline V gene. This CDR3 comprises 14 residues. The CDR3 spells CASLRTGVNYGYTF. For the CDR3, the DNA is TGTGCCAGCCTTCGGACAGGCGTCAACTATGGCTACACCTTC.

The CDR3 region has the DNA TGTGCCAGCAATCACCTAGCGGGAGGGCCAAAAGATACGCAGTATTTT. Its translation is CASNHLAGGPKDTQYF. This chain connects TRBV27 to TRBJ2-3, with TRBD2 matching 12 bases. The V gene's germline CDR1 is MNHEY and CDR2 SMNVEV (reference sequence). The CDR3 is made up of 16 amino acids. The ends lost 7 bases at V and 5 bases at J; junction bases unmatched: 10.

The V gene is TRBV7-8, the J gene TRBJ2-1, with 13 bases fitting TRBD2. The CDR3 covers 17 residues. J was trimmed by 5 bases and V by 3 bases; bases with no gene match: 7. CDR1 and CDR2 from the germline V gene are SGHVS and FQNEAQ. CDR3 sequence (DNA): TGTGCCAGCAGCTTCGGACTAGCGGGAGAAAGGAACAATGAGCAGTTCTTC. This encodes CASSFGLAGERNNEQFF.

V usage is TRBV4-1 and J usage is TRBJ2-1; 9 positions match TRBD2. The CDR3 is made up of 13 amino acids. Germline CDR1 MGHRA, CDR2 YSYEKL. After removal of 6 bases from V and 7 bases from J, the junction contained 4 bases not matched to a gene. DNA for the CDR3: TGCGCCAGCAGATTAGCGGGAGTAAATGAGCAGTTCTTC. It yields the protein CASRLAGVNEQFF.

The V call is TRBV7-8, the J call TRBJ1-4, with TRBD1 matching over 11 bases. Germline V gives CDR1 SGHVS, CDR2 FQNEAQ. The V and J ends lost 5 bases and 6 bases, in that order; junction bases with no gene match: 8. This CDR3 is 16 amino acids long. The CDR3 bases are TGTGCCAGCAGCCCAGGACAGGGGGCTTACGATGAAAAACTGTTTTTT. Translation: CASSPGQGAYDEKLFF.

The chain combines TRBV5-1 with TRBJ1-2, with 7 bases lining up with TRBD1. The length of the CDR3 is 14 residues. CDR1 is SGHRS, CDR2 YFSETQ, per germline. After removal of 5 bases from V and 5 bases from J, the junction contained 9 bases not matched to a gene. This chain's CDR3 is CASRLSQGTYGYTF. The CDR3 DNA reads TGCGCCAGCAGACTATCACAGGGGACTTATGGCTACACCTTC. The full variable domain, completed using reference TRBV5-1 and TRBJ1-2, is KAGVTQTPRYLIKTRGQQVTLSCSPISGHRSVSWYQQTPGQGLQFLFEYFSETQRNKGNFPGRFSGRQFSNSRSEMNVSTLELGDSALYLCASRLSQGTYGYTFGSGTRLTVV.

The chain is built from TRBV5-1 and TRBJ2-1, with 10 bases identical to TRBD2. In germline, CDR1 is SGHRS, CDR2 YFSETQ. This CDR3 is 15 amino acids long. Unmatched junction bases numbered 4, after V lost 2 bases and J lost 5 bases. The CDR3 region has the DNA TGCGCCAGCAGCTTATCTAGCGGGGGACACAATGAGCAGTTCTTC. Its protein is CASSLSSGGHNEQFF.

V is TRBV6-1 and J is TRBJ2-7, with D possibly TRBD1 on 6 matching bases. Germline values: CDR1 MNHNS, CDR2 SASEGT. This CDR3 is 14 amino acids long. V gave up 3 bases and J gave up 5 bases, with 14 bases separating them. The CDR3 DNA reads TGTGCCAGCAGTGACGCCGGGACACTCGACGAGCAGTACTTC. Translated: CASSDAGTLDEQYF.

The chain links TRBV5-8 to TRBJ2-1; 7 positions agree with TRBD2. Germline CDR1 and CDR2: SGHTS and YDEGEE. The CDR3 contains 14 residues. V trimming: 2 bases; J trimming: 5 bases; junction bases outside the gene matches: 4. The CDR3 loop reads CASSLAGTDNEQFF. The DNA for the CDR3 is TGTGCCAGCAGCTTAGCGGGAACGGACAATGAGCAGTTCTTC.

The V gene is TRBV30, the J gene TRBJ2-7, with D perhaps TRBD1 (5 bases). This CDR3 comprises 15 residues. Trimming left V 5 bases short and J 2 bases short, with 19 bases between. Per germline, CDR1 GTSNPN and CDR2 SVGIG (reference sequence). CDR3 in amino acids: CAWELPQDTAYEQYF. The CDR3 DNA sequence: TGTGCCTGGGAGTTACCCCAGGACACGGCCTACGAGCAGTACTTC.

The rearrangement uses TRBV30 and TRBJ1-1; 7 positions match TRBD1. In germline, CDR1 is GTSNPN, CDR2 SVGIG (reference sequence). The CDR3 runs 14 residues. With V trimmed by 2 bases and J by 5 bases, 8 bases remained unmatched. The CDR3 reads CAWSSTGLRTEAFF. The CDR3, as DNA: TGTGCCTGGAGTTCGACAGGGTTGAGGACTGAAGCTTTCTTT.

The chain links TRBV5-1 to TRBJ2-2, with D possibly matching TRBD2 (6 bases). V gave up 4 bases and J gave up 2 bases, with 15 bases separating them. Germline CDR1 reads SGHRS; CDR2 reads YFSETQ. The CDR3 is made up of 16 amino acids. CDR3 nucleotides: TGCGCCAGCAGCCTGTCTTGGCGGGGAAACACCGGGGAGCTGTTTTTT. Its translation is CASSLSWRGNTGELFF.

The chain has TRBV28 and TRBJ2-7; unclear D gene. The germline CDR1 and CDR2 sequences are MDHEN and SYDVKM. The ends were cut back, 6 bases at V and 0 bases at J, with 9 bases in the middle. The CDR3 covers 13 residues. CDR3 sequence reads: CASREAVSYEQYF. CDR3 DNA: TGTGCCAGCAGAGAGGCAGTCTCCTACGAGCAGTACTTC.

This clone has only a few counts. The rearrangement joins TRBV9 to TRBJ2-7, with 14 nucleotides matching TRBD2. The CDR3 totals 15 residues. Per the germline V gene, CDR1 is SGDLS and CDR2 is YYNGEE. V was pared by 3 bases and J by 6 bases, with 5 bases of the junction left unmatched. DNA of the CDR3: TGTGCCAGCAGCGCCGGGACTAGCGGGAGAGGCGAGCAGTACTTC. Protein product: CASSAGTSGRGEQYF.

The V and J genes are TRBV28 and TRBJ1-5; the D gene is possibly TRBD1 (6 bases). Germline V gene data show CDR1 as MDHEN and CDR2 as SYDVKM. CDR3 length: 18 amino acids. With 5 bases removed from V and 1 base from J, the gap between germline ends came to 21 bases. This chain's CDR3 is CASSGGAPLITSNQPQHF. The CDR3 DNA reads TGTGCCAGCAGTGGGGGGGCCCCGCTTATTACGAGCAATCAGCCCCAGCATTTT.

The V and J genes are TRBV11-2 and TRBJ2-5; the D is unclear. In germline, CDR1 is SGHAT, CDR2 FQNNGV. The CDR3 has 13 residues. The V and J ends lost 1 base and 1 base respectively, with 4 bases between them. The CDR3 nucleotides are TGTGCCAGCAGCTTAGCCAGCCAAGAGACCCAGTACTTC. This codes for CASSLASQETQYF.

The V gene is TRBV6-4, the J gene TRBJ1-5; D is uncertain. CDR3 size: 13 residues. Germline V gives CDR1 MRHNA, CDR2 SNTAGT. V shed 4 bases and J shed 3 bases, with 7 bases lying between them. The CDR3 DNA reads TGTGCCAGCAGTGTAGACACCAATCAGCCCCAGCATTTT. Protein: CASSVDTNQPQHF.